A selection of T cell receptor beta chains follows, all from one sample in a study of T cells in Graves' hyperthyroidism and ophthalmopathy. MiXCR, applied by TCRdb to the multiplex PCR reads, yields one record per CDR3 protein. The table has about 49,000 distinct CDR3 sequences, roughly 56% seen once. Input material: peripheral blood or thyroid tissue (not recorded which). The receptors shown here come from a man between 18 and 29 years old with Graves' hyperthyroidism. Each CDR3 is given with its conserved first and last residue. D genes are given only for firm matches. Clone size is not always given. Where it is, it says once, few, many or a class for expanded clones.

V,size,J,D,CDR3,DNA
TRBV11-3,many,TRBJ2-6,-,CASSLDGTGANVLTF,TGTGCCAGCAGCTTAGACGGTACTGGGGCCAACGTCCTGACTTTC
TRBV5-1,-,TRBJ2-2,TRBD1,CASSTGTDNTGELYF,TGCGCCAGCAGTACCGGGACAGATAACACCGGGGAGCTGTACTTC
TRBV4-3,many,TRBJ2-2,TRBD1,CASSKGQGDTGELFF,TGCGCCAGCAGCAAGGGACAGGGGGATACCGGGGAGCTGTTTTTT
TRBV5-5,many,TRBJ1-5,TRBD1,CASRADRYQPQHF,TGTGCCAGCAGGGCGGACAGGTATCAGCCCCAGCATTTT
TRBV24-1,once,TRBJ2-7,-,CATSVTGARGYEQYF,TGTGCCACCAGTGTCACGGGAGCGAGAGGCTACGAGCAGTACTTC
TRBV6-5,many,TRBJ1-1,TRBD1,CASSPDWTGSPALF,TGTGCCAGCAGTCCCGACTGGACAGGGAGCCCCGCTCTCTTT
TRBV9,many,TRBJ2-5,-,CASSVGSSETKETQYF,TGTGCCAGCAGCGTAGGGAGTAGCGAGACCAAAGAGACCCAGTACTTC
TRBV20-1,few,TRBJ1-5,TRBD1,CSARDLQGAGQPQHF,TGCAGTGCTAGAGATCTACAGGGGGCAGGTCAGCCCCAGCATTTT
TRBV6-6,many,TRBJ2-2,TRBD1,CASRPNRGSDTGELFF,TGTGCCAGCAGACCCAACAGGGGCTCTGACACCGGGGAGCTGTTTTTT
TRBV14,-,TRBJ1-2,-,CASSQGANYGYTF,TGTGCCAGCAGCCAAGGAGCTAACTATGGCTACACCTTC
TRBV29-1,few,TRBJ2-7,-,CSVLRPGTYEQYF,TGCAGCGTCTTACGTCCCGGGACATACGAGCAGTACTTC
TRBV11-3,many,TRBJ2-5,-,CASSVGGSEETQYF,TGTGCCAGCAGCGTAGGGGGGTCCGAAGAGACCCAGTACTTC
TRBV20-1,-,TRBJ2-7,-,CSAAGGTYEQYF,TGCAGTGCTGCGGGTGGGACCTACGAGCAGTACTTC
TRBV28,many,TRBJ2-5,-,CASSSPGLETQYF,TGTGCCAGCAGTTCCCCTGGACTGGAGACCCAGTACTTC
TRBV6-1,many,TRBJ1-5,-,CASSKVGSNQPQHF,TGTGCCAGCAGTAAGGTCGGGAGCAATCAGCCCCAGCATTTT
TRBV12-3/TRBV12-4,many,TRBJ1-5,-,CASTPHDNQPQHF,TGTGCCAGCACTCCCCACGACAATCAGCCCCAGCATTTT
TRBV7-8,-,TRBJ2-5,TRBD1,CASSLDRAETQYF,TGTGCCAGCAGCCTGGACAGGGCGGAGACCCAGTACTTC
TRBV20-1,few,TRBJ2-7,TRBD2,CSADPEGAGGYEQYF,TGCAGTGCTGACCCCGAAGGAGCGGGAGGCTACGAGCAGTACTTC
TRBV7-2,many,TRBJ2-3,-,CASSLAPPDTQYF,TGTGCCAGCAGCCTTGCACCCCCAGATACGCAGTATTTT
TRBV10-3,-,TRBJ1-2,-,CAISPIQGNGYTF,TGTGCCATCAGTCCTATACAAGGAAATGGCTACACCTTC
TRBV28,few,TRBJ2-7,TRBD2,CASSPSGLAGGRYEQYF,TGTGCCAGCAGTCCCTCCGGGCTAGCGGGGGGGAGGTACGAGCAGTACTTC
TRBV27,many,TRBJ2-5,TRBD2,CASSFIGLGGTQYF,TGTGCCAGCAGTTTTATAGGACTAGGAGGGACCCAGTACTTC
TRBV7-8,once,TRBJ2-1,TRBD1,CASSNVPGQGFVDNEQFF,TGTGCCAGCAGCAATGTCCCGGGACAGGGATTTGTCGACAATGAGCAGTTCTTC
TRBV29-1,-,TRBJ1-2,-,CSVVDRRNYGYTF,TGCAGCGTTGTAGACAGGAGGAACTATGGCTACACCTTC
TRBV12-3/TRBV12-4,-,TRBJ2-5,-,CASSTAGAGETQYF,TGTGCCAGCAGCACGGCGGGGGCTGGTGAGACCCAGTACTTC
TRBV7-2,once,TRBJ2-5,-,CASSFIQETQYF,TGTGCCAGCAGCTTTATCCAAGAGACCCAGTACTTC
TRBV2,medium-sized,TRBJ1-5,TRBD1,CASSAQTGHNQPQHF,TGTGCCAGCAGTGCCCAGACAGGGCATAATCAGCCCCAGCATTTT
TRBV7-9,medium-sized,TRBJ2-5,-,CASSAGLAQETQYF,TGTGCCAGCAGCGCGGGGCTTGCTCAAGAGACCCAGTACTTC
TRBV12-3/TRBV12-4,once,TRBJ1-1,-,CASSFPGRGAFF,TGTGCCAGCAGTTTTCCAGGGAGGGGAGCCTTCTTT
TRBV29-1,many,TRBJ1-1,-,CSVSRPENTEAFF,TGCAGCGTCTCCCGTCCCGAGAACACTGAAGCTTTCTTT
TRBV20-1,-,TRBJ2-5,-,CSASVSAVQETQYF,TGCAGTGCTAGTGTCAGCGCAGTACAAGAGACCCAGTACTTC
TRBV6-5,many,TRBJ1-4,-,CASSLVVGVSEKLFF,TGTGCCAGCAGCCTAGTTGTGGGGGTATCGGAAAAACTGTTTTTT
TRBV11-3,many,TRBJ2-3,TRBD2,CASGLVSTDTQYF,TGTGCCAGCGGACTAGTATCCACAGATACGCAGTATTTT
TRBV7-2,-,TRBJ1-1,-,CASSLLGMNTEAFF,TGTGCCAGCAGCTTACTAGGTATGAACACTGAAGCTTTCTTT
TRBV5-1,many,TRBJ2-2,TRBD1,CASRPGTGGTGELFF,TGCGCCAGCAGACCAGGTACAGGGGGCACCGGGGAGCTGTTTTTT
TRBV11-2,many,TRBJ2-2,TRBD2,CASSLEVPGRGKTGELFF,TGTGCCAGCAGCTTAGAGGTTCCAGGGAGGGGAAAAACCGGGGAGCTGTTTTTT
TRBV7-9,many,TRBJ1-2,TRBD1,CASSGQGPTLDGYTF,TGTGCCAGCAGTGGACAGGGCCCAACCCTAGACGGCTACACCTTC
TRBV11-2,many,TRBJ2-5,-,CASSLGPHTETYF,TGTGCCAGCAGCTTAGGCCCCCACACAGAGACGTACTTC
TRBV6-6,many,TRBJ2-7,TRBD2,CASSDLAGLLKQYF,TGTGCCAGCAGCGACCTAGCGGGATTATTGAAACAGTACTTC
TRBV19,medium-sized,TRBJ1-2,-,CASSISEFYGGYTF,TGTGCCAGTAGTATCTCCGAGTTTTATGGGGGCTACACCTTC
TRBV15,-,TRBJ2-7,TRBD1,CATSSREDRGYEQYF,TGTGCCACCAGCAGTAGGGAGGACAGGGGCTACGAGCAGTACTTC